A selection of T cell receptor beta chains follows, all from one sample in a study of OX40 agonist ivuxolimab in advanced cancers. The method was immunoSEQ multiplex PCR; TCRdb's version includes in-frame clones alone and lacks a portion of them. The profile covers more than 60,000 clones, with about three quarters appearing a single time and more than 1.5% taken by the ten largest. The sequenced sample was CD4+ or CD8+ T cells sorted from blood, obtained in a trial of the OX40 agonist ivuxolimab. These TCRs come from an adult with an advanced solid tumor such as melanoma, head and neck, liver or kidney cancer. The CDR3 runs from the conserved cysteine through the conserved F or W.

J: TRBJ1-6
V: TRBV10-2
CDR3: CASSERTAGNSPLHF

J: TRBJ1-3
V: TRBV19
CDR3: CASSKDWSSGNTIYF

J: TRBJ1-2
V: TRBV10-3
CDR3: CAISESGPGYGYTF

J: TRBJ2-5
V: TRBV12-5
CDR3: CASSLAAGDQYF

J: TRBJ2-2
V: TRBV11-2
CDR3: CASSRNTGELFF

J: TRBJ2-3
V: TRBV5-6
CDR3: CASTLLLAGGIDTQYF

J: TRBJ2-6
V: TRBV19
CDR3: CASKKPDISGANVLTF

J: TRBJ2-7
V: TRBV18
CDR3: CASSRGQAYEQYF

J: TRBJ1-4
V: TRBV28
CDR3: CASRGWPTNEKLFF

J: TRBJ1-2
V: TRBV6-5
CDR3: CASGVMYLGYTF

J: TRBJ2-5
V: TRBV11-2
CDR3: CASRSGTVETQYF

J: TRBJ1-2
V: TRBV5-6
CDR3: CASSLTGLGQGNWGYTF

J: TRBJ2-1
V: TRBV11-2
CDR3: CASSETTSHANEQFF

J: TRBJ1-1
V: TRBV19
CDR3: CASSGDRGLDTEAFF

J: TRBJ2-5
V: TRBV4-1
CDR3: CASSQETQRGQETQYF

J: TRBJ2-1
V: TRBV7-9
CDR3: CASSIPGQQNNEQFF

J: TRBJ2-3
V: TRBV6-6
CDR3: CASSTGEADTQYF

J: TRBJ2-7
V: TRBV30
CDR3: CAWSRVEGHEQYF

J: TRBJ2-5
V: TRBV28
CDR3: CASSTTGLADQETQYF

J: TRBJ2-7
V: TRBV13
CDR3: CATGMGSEYEQYF

J: TRBJ1-3
V: TRBV6-6
CDR3: CASGRDSGNTIYF

J: TRBJ2-7
V: TRBV7-3
CDR3: CASSLDRSYEQYF